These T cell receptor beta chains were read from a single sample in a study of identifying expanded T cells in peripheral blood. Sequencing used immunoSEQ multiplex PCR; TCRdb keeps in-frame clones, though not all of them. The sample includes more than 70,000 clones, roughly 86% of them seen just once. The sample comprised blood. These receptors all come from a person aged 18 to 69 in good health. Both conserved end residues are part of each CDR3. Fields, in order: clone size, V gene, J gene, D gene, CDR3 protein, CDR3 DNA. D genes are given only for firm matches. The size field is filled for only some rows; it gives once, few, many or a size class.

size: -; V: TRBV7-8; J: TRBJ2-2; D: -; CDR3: CASSLGQDTGELFF; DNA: TGTGCCAGCAGCTTAGGGCAGGACACCGGGGAGCTGTTTTTT
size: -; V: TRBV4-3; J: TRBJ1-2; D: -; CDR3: CASSSSGVDGYTF; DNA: TGCGCCAGCAGCAGTTCAGGGGTGGATGGCTACACCTTC
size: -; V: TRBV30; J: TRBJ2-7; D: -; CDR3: CAWSPQGYEQYF; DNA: TGTGCCTGGAGCCCACAGGGCTACGAGCAGTACTTC
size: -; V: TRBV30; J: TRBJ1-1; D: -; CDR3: CAWSDRLMGTEAFF; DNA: TGTGCCTGGAGTGACAGGTTGATGGGCACTGAAGCTTTCTTT
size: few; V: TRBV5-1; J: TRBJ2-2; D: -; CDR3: CASSIQLTGELFF; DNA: TGCGCCAGCAGCATACAGCTCACCGGGGAGCTGTTTTTT
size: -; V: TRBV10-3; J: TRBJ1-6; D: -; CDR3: CAIRDRLENSPLHF; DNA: TGTGCCATCAGAGACAGGTTGGAAAACTCACCCCTCCACTTT
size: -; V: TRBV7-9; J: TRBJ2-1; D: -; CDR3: CASSFLWETNEQFF; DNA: TGTGCCAGCAGCTTTTTGTGGGAGACCAATGAGCAGTTCTTC
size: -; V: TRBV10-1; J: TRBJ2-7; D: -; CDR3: CASSGSILGEQYF; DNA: TGCGCCAGCAGTGGATCAATTTTAGGCGAGCAGTACTTC
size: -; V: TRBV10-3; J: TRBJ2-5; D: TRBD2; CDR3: CAISEGGRGQTQYF; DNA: TGTGCCATCAGTGAGGGAGGGAGGGGCCAGACCCAGTACTTC
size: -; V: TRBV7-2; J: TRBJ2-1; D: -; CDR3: CASSLGTDNEQFF; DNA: TGTGCCAGCAGCTTAGGGACAGACAATGAGCAGTTCTTC
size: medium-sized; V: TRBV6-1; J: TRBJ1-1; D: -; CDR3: CASSERHENTEAFF; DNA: TGTGCCAGCAGTGAACGACATGAGAACACTGAAGCTTTCTTT
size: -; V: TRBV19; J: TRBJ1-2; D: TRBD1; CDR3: CASRIQGDHYGYTF; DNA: TGTGCCAGTAGGATACAGGGGGACCACTATGGCTACACCTTC
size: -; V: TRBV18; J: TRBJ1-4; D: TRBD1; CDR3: CASSPSRGQNEKLFF; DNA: TGTGCCAGCTCACCTAGCAGGGGGCAGAATGAAAAACTGTTTTTT
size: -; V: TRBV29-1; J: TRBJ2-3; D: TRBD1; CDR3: CSVERYRGPNTDTQYF; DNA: TGCAGCGTTGAACGATACAGGGGGCCGAACACAGATACGCAGTATTTT
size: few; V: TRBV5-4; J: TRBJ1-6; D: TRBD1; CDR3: CASSLPTGVNSPLHF; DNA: TGTGCCAGCAGCTTGCCCACAGGGGTCAATTCACCCCTCCACTTT
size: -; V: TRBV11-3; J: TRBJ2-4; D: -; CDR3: CASRQNENIQYF; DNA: TGTGCCAGCAGACAGAATGAAAACATTCAGTACTTC
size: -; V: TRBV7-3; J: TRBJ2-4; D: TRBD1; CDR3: CASSLSSAGGLGNIQYF; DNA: TGTGCCAGCAGCTTATCGTCGGCAGGGGGCTTAGGAAACATTCAGTACTTC
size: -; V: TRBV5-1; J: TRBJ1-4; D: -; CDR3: CASSPNSQGGEKLFF; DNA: TGCGCCAGCAGCCCCAATTCCCAGGGCGGCGAAAAACTGTTTTTT
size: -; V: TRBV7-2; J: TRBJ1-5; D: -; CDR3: CASGQRGNQPQHF; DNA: TGTGCCAGCGGACAAAGGGGCAATCAGCCCCAGCATTTT
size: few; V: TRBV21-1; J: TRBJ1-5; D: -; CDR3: CARTGRYSNQPQHF; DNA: TGTGCCAGGACAGGGCGGTATAGCAATCAGCCCCAGCATTTT
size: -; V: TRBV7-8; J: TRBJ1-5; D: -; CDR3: CASSLLSRDSNQPQHF; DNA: TGTGCCAGCAGCTTATTATCCAGGGACTCCAATCAGCCCCAGCATTTT
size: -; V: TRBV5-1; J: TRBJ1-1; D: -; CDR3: CATSLAGSNTEAFF; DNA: TGCGCCACCTCCCTGGCGGGGTCGAACACTGAAGCTTTCTTT
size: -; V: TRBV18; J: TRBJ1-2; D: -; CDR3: CASSSGTYGYTF; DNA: TGTGCCAGCTCATCGGGGACTTATGGCTACACCTTC
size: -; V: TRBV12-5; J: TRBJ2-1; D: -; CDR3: CASGLEEGYEQFF; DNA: TGTGCTAGTGGTTTGGAGGAGGGCTATGAGCAGTTCTTC
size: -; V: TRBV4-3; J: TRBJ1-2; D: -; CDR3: CASSQADGNYGYTF; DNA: TGCGCCAGCAGCCAAGCGGACGGCAACTATGGCTACACCTTC
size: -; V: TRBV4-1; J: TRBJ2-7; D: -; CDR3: CASSQAPDGSYSYEQYF; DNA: TGCGCCAGCAGCCAAGCCCCCGACGGATCTTACTCCTACGAGCAGTACTTC
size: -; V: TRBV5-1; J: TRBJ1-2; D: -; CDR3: CASSDLPQGANYGYTF; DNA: TGCGCCAGCAGCGACCTCCCGCAGGGAGCTAACTATGGCTACACCTTC
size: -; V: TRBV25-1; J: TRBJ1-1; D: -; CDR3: CATAAGGTEAFF; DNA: TGTGCCACCGCCGCAGGCGGCACTGAAGCTTTCTTT
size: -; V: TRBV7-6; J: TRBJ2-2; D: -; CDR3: CASSLGTANTGELFF; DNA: TGTGCCAGCAGCTTAGGGACGGCCAACACCGGGGAGCTGTTTTTT
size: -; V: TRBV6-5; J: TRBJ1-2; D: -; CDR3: CASSLRAFLGYTF; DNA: TGTGCCAGCAGCCTACGAGCCTTTCTGGGCTACACCTTC
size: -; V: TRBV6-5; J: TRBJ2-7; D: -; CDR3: CASSTPVAAYEQYF; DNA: TGTGCCAGCAGCACCCCGGTGGCCGCCTACGAGCAGTACTTC
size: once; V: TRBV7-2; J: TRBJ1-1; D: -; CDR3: CASRHTGLVGAFF; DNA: TGTGCCAGCAGGCATACAGGGCTCGTTGGAGCTTTCTTT
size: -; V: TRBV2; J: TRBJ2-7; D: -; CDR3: CASSSGPEYEQYF; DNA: TGTGCCAGCAGTTCCGGGCCCGAATACGAGCAGTACTTC
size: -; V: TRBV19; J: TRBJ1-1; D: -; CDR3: CASSTDPWVEAFF; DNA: TGTGCCAGTAGTACCGACCCTTGGGTTGAAGCTTTCTTT
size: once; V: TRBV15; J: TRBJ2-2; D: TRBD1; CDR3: CATSRDRRTGDTGELFF; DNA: TGTGCCACCAGCAGAGATCGGCGGACAGGGGACACCGGGGAGCTGTTTTTT
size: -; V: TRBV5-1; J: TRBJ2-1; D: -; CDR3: CASSLYLDYNEQFF; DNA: TGCGCCAGCAGCTTGTACCTAGACTACAATGAGCAGTTCTTC
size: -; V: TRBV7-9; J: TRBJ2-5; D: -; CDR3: CASSTVGLETQYF; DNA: TGTGCCAGCAGTACCGTGGGGCTAGAGACCCAGTACTTC
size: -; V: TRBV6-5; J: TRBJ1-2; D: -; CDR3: CASSLLPGRNYGYTF; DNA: TGTGCCAGCAGTCTTCTACCTGGCAGGAACTATGGCTACACCTTC
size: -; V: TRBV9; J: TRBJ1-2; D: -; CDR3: CASSVAGASYYGYTF; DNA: TGTGCCAGCAGCGTGGCAGGAGCCTCGTACTATGGCTACACCTTC
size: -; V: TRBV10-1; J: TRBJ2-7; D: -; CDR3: CASSETPGWGTNEQYF; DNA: TGCGCCAGCAGTGAAACTCCAGGGTGGGGAACTAACGAGCAGTACTTC